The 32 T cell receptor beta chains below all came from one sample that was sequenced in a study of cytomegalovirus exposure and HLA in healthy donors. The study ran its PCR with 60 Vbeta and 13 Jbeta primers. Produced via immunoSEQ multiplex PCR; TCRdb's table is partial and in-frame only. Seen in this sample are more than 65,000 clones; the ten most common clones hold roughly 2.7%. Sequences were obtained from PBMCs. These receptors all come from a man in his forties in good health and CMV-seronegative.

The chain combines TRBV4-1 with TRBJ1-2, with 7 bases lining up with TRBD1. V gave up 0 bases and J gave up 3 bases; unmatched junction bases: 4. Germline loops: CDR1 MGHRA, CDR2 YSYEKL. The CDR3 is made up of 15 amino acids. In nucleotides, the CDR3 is TGCGCCAGCAGCCAAGAGGAGGGGGCTCACTATGGCTACACCTTC. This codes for CASSQEEGAHYGYTF.

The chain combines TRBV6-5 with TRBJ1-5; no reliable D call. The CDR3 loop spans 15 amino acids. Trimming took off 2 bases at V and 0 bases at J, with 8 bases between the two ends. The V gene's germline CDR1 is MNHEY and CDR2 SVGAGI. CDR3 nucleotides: TGTGCCAGCAGTTACCGGGGAAATAGCAATCAGCCCCAGCATTTT. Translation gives CASSYRGNSNQPQHF.

The CDR3 bases are TGCGCCAGCAGCCTGGGACAGGGGTACGAGCAGTACTTC. It yields the protein CASSLGQGYEQYF. The rearrangement uses TRBV4-1 and TRBJ2-7; 10 nucleotides line up with TRBD1. The CDR3 spans 13 residues. The germline gives CDR1 MGHRA, CDR2 YSYEKL. The V gene end was trimmed by 4 bases and the J gene end by 4 bases; junction bases not matched to a gene: 1.

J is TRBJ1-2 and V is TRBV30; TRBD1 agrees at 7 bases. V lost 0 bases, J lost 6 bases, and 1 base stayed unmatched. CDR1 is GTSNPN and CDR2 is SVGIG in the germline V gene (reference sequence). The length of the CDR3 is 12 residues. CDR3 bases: TGTGCCTGGAGTGTACAGGGGCATGGCTACACCTTC. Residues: CAWSVQGHGYTF.

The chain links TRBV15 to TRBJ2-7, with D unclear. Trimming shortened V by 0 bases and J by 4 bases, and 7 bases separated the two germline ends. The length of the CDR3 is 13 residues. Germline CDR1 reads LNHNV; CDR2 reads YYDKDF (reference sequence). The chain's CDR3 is CATSRDRSYEQYF. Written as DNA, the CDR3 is TGTGCCACCAGCAGAGATCGGAGTTACGAGCAGTACTTC.

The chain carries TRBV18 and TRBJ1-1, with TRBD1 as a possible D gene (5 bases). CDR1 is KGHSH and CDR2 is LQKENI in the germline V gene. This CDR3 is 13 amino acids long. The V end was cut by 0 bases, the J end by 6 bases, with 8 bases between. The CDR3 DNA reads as TGTGCCAGCTCACCACCAGGGGTCCCTGAAGCTTTCTTT. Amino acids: CASSPPGVPEAFF.

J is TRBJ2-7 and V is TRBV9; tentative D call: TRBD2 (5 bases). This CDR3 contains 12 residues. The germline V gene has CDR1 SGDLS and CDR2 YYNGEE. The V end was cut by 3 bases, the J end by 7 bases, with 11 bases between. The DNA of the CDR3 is TGTGCCAGCAGCGCCACGTCGGGGGAGCAGTACTTC. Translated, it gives CASSATSGEQYF.

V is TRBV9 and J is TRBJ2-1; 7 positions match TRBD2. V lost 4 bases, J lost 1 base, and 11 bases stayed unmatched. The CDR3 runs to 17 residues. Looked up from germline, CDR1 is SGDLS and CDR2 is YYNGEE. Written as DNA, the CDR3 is TGTGCCAGCAGCACCCGGGGGGACTACCTATCCTACAATGAGCAGTTCTTC. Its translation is CASSTRGDYLSYNEQFF.

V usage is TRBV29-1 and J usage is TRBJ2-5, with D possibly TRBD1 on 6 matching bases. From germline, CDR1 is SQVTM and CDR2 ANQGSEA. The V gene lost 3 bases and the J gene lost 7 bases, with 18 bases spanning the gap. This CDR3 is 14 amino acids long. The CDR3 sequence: CSVEENRDKGTQYF. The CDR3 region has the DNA TGCAGCGTTGAGGAGAACCGGGACAAGGGGACCCAGTACTTC.

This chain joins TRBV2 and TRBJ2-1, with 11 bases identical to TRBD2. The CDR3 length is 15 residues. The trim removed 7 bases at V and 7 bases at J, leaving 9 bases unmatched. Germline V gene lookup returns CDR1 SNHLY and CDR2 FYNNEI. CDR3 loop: CASNRLAGGTNEQFF. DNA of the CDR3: TGTGCCAGCAATCGCCTAGCGGGGGGTACGAATGAGCAGTTCTTC.

The CDR3 region is CASSIKTENQPQHF. Here the CDR3 DNA reads TGTGCCAGCAGTATAAAGACGGAGAATCAGCCCCAGCATTTT. J is TRBJ1-5 and V is TRBV6-1; no reliable D call. V shed 5 bases and J shed 4 bases, with 12 bases lying between them. CDR3 length: 14 residues. From germline, CDR1 is MNHNS and CDR2 SASEGT.

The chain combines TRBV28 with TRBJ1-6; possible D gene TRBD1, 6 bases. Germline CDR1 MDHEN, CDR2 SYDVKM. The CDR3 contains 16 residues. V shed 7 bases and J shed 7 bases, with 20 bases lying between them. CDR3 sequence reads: CASTSGGGAVNSPLHF. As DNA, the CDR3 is TGTGCCAGCACCTCTGGCGGGGGCGCGGTAAATTCACCCCTCCACTTT.

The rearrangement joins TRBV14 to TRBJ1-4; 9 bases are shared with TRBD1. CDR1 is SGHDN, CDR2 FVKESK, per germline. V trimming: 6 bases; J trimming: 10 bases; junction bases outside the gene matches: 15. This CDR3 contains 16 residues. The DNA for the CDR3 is TGTGCCAGCAGTCAACACAGTGGGACAGGGTCGGGAAAACTGTTTTTT. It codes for CASSQHSGTGSGKLFF.

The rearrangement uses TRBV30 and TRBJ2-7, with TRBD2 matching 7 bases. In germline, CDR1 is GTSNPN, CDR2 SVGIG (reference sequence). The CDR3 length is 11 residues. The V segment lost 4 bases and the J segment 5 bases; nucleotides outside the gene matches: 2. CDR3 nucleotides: TGTGCCTGGATGGGAGGGAACGAGCAGTACTTC. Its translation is CAWMGGNEQYF.

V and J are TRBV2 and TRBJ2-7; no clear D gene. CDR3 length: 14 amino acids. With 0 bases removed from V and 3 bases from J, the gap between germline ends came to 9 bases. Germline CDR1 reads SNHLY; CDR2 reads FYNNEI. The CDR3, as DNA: TGTGCCAGCAGTGAAGCGCTTCGAGGCTACGAGCAGTACTTC. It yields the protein CASSEALRGYEQYF.

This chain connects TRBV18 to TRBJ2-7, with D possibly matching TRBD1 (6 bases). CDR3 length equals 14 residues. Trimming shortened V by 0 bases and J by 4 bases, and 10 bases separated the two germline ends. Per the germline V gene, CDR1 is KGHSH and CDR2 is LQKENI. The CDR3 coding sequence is TGTGCCAGCTCACCACCGACCAGGGGTTACGAGCAGTACTTC. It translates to CASSPPTRGYEQYF.

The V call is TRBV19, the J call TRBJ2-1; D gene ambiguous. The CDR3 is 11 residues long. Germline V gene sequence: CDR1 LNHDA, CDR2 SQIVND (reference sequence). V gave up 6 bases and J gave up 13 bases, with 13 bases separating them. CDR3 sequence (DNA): TGTGCCAGTAGAGTCGGAGCGATCCAGTTCTTC. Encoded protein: CASRVGAIQFF.

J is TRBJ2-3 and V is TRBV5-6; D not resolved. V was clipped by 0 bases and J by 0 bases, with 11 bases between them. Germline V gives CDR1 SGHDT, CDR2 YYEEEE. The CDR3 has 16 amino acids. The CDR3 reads CASSLAVPTSTDTQYF. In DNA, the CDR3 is TGTGCCAGCAGCTTGGCGGTACCAACTAGCACAGATACGCAGTATTTT.

CDR3 region: CAISEGAGGPQTQYF. The CDR3 nucleotides are TGTGCCATCAGTGAGGGAGCGGGGGGGCCGCAGACCCAGTACTTC. The chain employs TRBV10-3 and TRBJ2-5; 10 bases map to TRBD2. J gave up 6 bases and V 2 bases, and 6 bases lay outside the gene matches. Per the germline V gene, CDR1 is ENHRY and CDR2 is SYGVKD. The CDR3 sequence is 15 residues long.

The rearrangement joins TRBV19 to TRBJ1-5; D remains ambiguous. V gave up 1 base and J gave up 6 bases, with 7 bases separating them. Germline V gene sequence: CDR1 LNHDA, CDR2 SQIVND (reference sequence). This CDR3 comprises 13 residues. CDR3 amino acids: CASSIANGQPQHF. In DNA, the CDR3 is TGTGCCAGTAGTATAGCTAACGGTCAGCCCCAGCATTTT.

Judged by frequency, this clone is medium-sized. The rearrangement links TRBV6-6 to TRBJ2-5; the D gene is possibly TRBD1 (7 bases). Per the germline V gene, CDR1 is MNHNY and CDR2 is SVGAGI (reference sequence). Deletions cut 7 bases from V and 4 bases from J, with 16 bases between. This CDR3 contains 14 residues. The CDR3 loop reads CASNHHQGGETQYF. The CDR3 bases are TGTGCCAGCAATCATCACCAGGGGGGAGAGACCCAGTACTTC.

The DNA of the CDR3 is TGTGCCACCACCACGGAGGGGCCCAATCAGCCCCAGCATTTT. Translation gives CATTTEGPNQPQHF. The chain combines TRBV10-3 with TRBJ1-5, with D maybe TRBD1 (5 bases). The CDR3 is 14 residues long. Germline V gene sequence: CDR1 ENHRY, CDR2 SYGVKD. Trimming stripped 10 bases from V and 3 bases from J, with 16 bases between.

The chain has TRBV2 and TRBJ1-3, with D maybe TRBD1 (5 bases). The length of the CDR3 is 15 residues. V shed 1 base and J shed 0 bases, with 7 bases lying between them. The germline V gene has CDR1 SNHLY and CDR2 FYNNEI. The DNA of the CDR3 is TGTGCCAGCAGTGAAGACAGGTACTCTGGAAACACCATATATTTT. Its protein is CASSEDRYSGNTIYF.

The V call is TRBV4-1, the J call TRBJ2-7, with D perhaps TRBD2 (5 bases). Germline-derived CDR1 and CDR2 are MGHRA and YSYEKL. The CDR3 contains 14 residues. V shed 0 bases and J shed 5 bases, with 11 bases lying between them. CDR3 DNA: TGCGCCAGCAGCCAAGAAGACTACACTGACGAGCAGTACTTC. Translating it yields CASSQEDYTDEQYF.

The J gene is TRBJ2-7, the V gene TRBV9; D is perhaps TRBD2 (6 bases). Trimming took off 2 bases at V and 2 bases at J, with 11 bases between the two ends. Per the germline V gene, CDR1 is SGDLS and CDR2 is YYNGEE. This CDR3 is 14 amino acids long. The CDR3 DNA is TGTGCCAGCAGCGTGGCGGGGAGTCCCTACGAGCAGTACTTC. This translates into CASSVAGSPYEQYF.

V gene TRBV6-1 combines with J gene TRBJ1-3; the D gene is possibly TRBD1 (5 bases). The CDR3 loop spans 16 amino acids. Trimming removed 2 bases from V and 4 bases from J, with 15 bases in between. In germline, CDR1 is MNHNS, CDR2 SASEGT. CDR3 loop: CASSEPSGGWGNTIYF. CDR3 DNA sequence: TGTGCCAGCAGTGAACCGTCGGGGGGATGGGGAAACACCATATATTTT.

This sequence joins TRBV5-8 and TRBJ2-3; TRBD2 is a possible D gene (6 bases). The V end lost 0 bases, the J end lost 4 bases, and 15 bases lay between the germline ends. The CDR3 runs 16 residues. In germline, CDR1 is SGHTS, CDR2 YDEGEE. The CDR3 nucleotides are TGTGCCAGCAGCTTGGTTCTACCGGAGGGAGCAGATACGCAGTATTTT. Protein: CASSLVLPEGADTQYF.

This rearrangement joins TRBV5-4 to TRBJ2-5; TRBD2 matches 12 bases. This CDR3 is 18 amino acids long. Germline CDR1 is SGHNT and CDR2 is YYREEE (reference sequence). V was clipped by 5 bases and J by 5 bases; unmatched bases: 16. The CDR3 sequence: CASRAMTSGGFGKETQYF. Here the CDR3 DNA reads TGTGCCAGCAGAGCTATGACTAGCGGGGGTTTCGGGAAGGAGACCCAGTACTTC.

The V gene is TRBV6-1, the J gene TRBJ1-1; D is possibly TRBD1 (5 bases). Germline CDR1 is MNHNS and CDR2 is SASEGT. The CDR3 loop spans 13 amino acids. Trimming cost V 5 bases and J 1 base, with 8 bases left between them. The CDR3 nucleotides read TGTGCCAGCAGTCTGACAGCGAACACTGAAGCTTTCTTT. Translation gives CASSLTANTEAFF.

The CDR3 loop reads CASSVRTAWRYF. As DNA, the CDR3 is TGTGCCAGCAGTGTCAGGACAGCTTGGCGGTACTTC. This sequence joins TRBV6-1 and TRBJ2-7; tentative D call: TRBD1 (6 bases). Germline loops: CDR1 MNHNS, CDR2 SASEGT. This CDR3 comprises 12 residues. V lost 4 bases and J 12 bases, leaving 16 bases between the germline ends.

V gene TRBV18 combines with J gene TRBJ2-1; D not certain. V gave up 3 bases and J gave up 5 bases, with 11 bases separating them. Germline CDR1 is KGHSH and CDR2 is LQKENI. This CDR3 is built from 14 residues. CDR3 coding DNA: TGTGCCAGCTCACCGTCCCAGGCCAACAATGAGCAGTTCTTC. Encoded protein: CASSPSQANNEQFF.

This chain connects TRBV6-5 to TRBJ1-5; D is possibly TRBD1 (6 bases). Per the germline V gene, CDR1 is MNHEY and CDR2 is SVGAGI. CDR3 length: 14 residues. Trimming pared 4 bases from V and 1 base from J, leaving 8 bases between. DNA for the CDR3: TGTGCCAGCAGTTTCGACAGGAGCAATCAGCCCCAGCATTTT. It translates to CASSFDRSNQPQHF.